This T cell receptor beta chain was sequenced in a study of neurological immune-mediated disorders. The authors made cDNA by 5'RACE with 10-nucleotide random UMIs. TCRdb ran MiXCR on the 5' RACE reads and lists one entry per CDR3 protein. The data hold around 49,000 distinct CDR3 sequences, with 8% to 10% observed a single time. This clonotype was observed at least ten times. Its antigen is not known. The time point here: longitudinal time-point 1 (baseline). A blood bank in Maryland, USA, provided the volunteers who served as healthy controls. CDR1 is SQVTM, CDR2 ANQGSEA, per germline. The CDR3 sequence is 14 residues long. The ends were cut back, 6 bases at V and 5 bases at J, with 19 bases in the middle. Study outcomes and limitations: Subjects shared no identical expanded-clone CDR3 amino acid sequences, suggesting private TCR-beta repertoires in all groups.

Sample: PBMCs. The chain recombines TRBV29-1 with TRBJ2-5, with D perhaps being TRBD1 or TRBD2 (6 bases each). This receptor was obtained from a woman in her 40s in good health. The CDR3 protein is CSVSDRGARETQYF. CDR3 nucleotide sequence: TGCAGCGTCTCAGATAGGGGGGCTCGGGAGACCCAGTACTTC.